The 17 T cell receptor beta chains below come from one sample, sequenced in a study of identical twins. TCRdb used MiXCR to reprocess the 5' RACE reads, holding one entry per CDR3 protein. Of roughly 770,000 distinct CDR3 sequences in the sample, around a sixth were seen once. The same sample was also used in a study of T cells expressing NK-cell markers.

The sample taken for sequencing was PBMCs. The receptors were gathered from a woman between 18 and 30 years old in good health.

This clonotype turned up a few times. This chain connects TRBV15 to TRBJ1-5, with a possible D match to TRBD1 (5 bases). The CDR3 totals 18 residues. V was shortened by 0 bases and J by 3 bases, with 18 bases between the two germline ends. Germline CDR1 is LNHNV and CDR2 is YYDKDF (reference sequence). CDR3 sequence: CATSRDPRREGYNQPQHF. CDR3 coding DNA: TGTGCCACCAGCAGAGACCCCCGGAGGGAGGGGTACAATCAGCCCCAGCATTTT.

The chain recombines TRBV20-1 with TRBJ2-7, with D tentatively TRBD1 or TRBD2 (5 bases each). This CDR3 comprises 13 residues. Trimming left V 6 bases short and J 3 bases short, with 15 bases between. The germline V gene encodes CDR1 DFQATT and CDR2 SNEGSKA (reference sequence). CDR3 residues: CSAARDGLYEQYF. The DNA for the CDR3 is TGCAGTGCCGCGAGGGACGGACTCTACGAGCAGTACTTC.

V and J are TRBV20-1 and TRBJ2-2; 12 bases agree with TRBD2. The CDR3 length is 17 residues. With V trimmed by 5 bases and J by 0 bases, 7 bases remained unmatched. Germline lookup yields CDR1 DFQATT and CDR2 SNEGSKA (reference sequence). In nucleotides, the CDR3 is TGCAGTGCTCCCCGGCTAGCGGGAGGGCCGAACACCGGGGAGCTGTTTTTT. It yields the protein CSAPRLAGGPNTGELFF.

V is TRBV7-9 and J is TRBJ2-1; TRBD2 matches 9 bases. J lost 9 bases, V lost 1 base, and 10 bases had no gene match. Per the germline V gene, CDR1 is SEHNR and CDR2 is FQNEAQ (reference sequence). The CDR3 has 16 amino acids. The CDR3 here is CASSLGLAGLGGEQFF. In DNA, the CDR3 is TGTGCCAGCAGCTTAGGCCTAGCGGGATTGGGCGGTGAGCAGTTCTTC. Together with reference TRBV7-9 and TRBJ2-1, the CDR3 gives the full variable domain: DTGVSQNPRHKITKRGQNVTFRCDPISEHNRLYWYRQTLGQGPEFLTYFQNEAQLEKSRLLSDRFSAERPKGSFSTLEIQRTEQGDSAMYLCASSLGLAGLGGEQFFGPGTRLTVL.

V usage is TRBV27 and J usage is TRBJ2-1, with 15 bases that match TRBD2. V was clipped by 4 bases and J by 8 bases; unmatched bases: 6. The length of the CDR3 is 16 residues. The V gene's germline CDR1 is MNHEY and CDR2 SMNVEV (reference sequence). The CDR3 sequence: CASSSGLAGGTHEQFF. CDR3 coding DNA: TGTGCCAGCAGTTCGGGACTAGCGGGGGGCACTCATGAGCAGTTCTTC.

This clonotype has just a few counts. This chain joins TRBV12-3 or TRBV12-4 and TRBJ2-7; D might be TRBD2 (5 bases). Trimming stripped 6 bases from V and 2 bases from J, with 14 bases between. The CDR3 length is 14 residues. The CDR3 sequence: CASSMRGLAYEQYF. As DNA, the CDR3 is TGTGCCAGCAGCATGAGAGGGTTGGCCTACGAGCAGTACTTC.

The table lists this clonotype with a few counts. This chain connects TRBV18 to TRBJ1-1; D gene ambiguous. V lost 1 base and J lost 1, with 13 bases in between. Germline values: CDR1 KGHSH, CDR2 LQKENI. There are 16 residues in the CDR3. The CDR3 protein is CASSPLNLGGNTEAFF. CDR3 bases: TGTGCCAGCTCACCACTTAACCTAGGTGGGAACACTGAAGCTTTCTTT.

The rearrangement joins TRBV6-2 or TRBV6-3 to TRBJ2-1, with 8 nucleotides matching TRBD1. CDR1 and CDR2 from the germline V gene are MNHEY and SVGEGT. The CDR3 has 17 amino acids. V was clipped by 5 bases and J by 9 bases; unmatched bases: 18. The CDR3 here is CASSRGAGQGFSVEQFF. CDR3 sequence (DNA): TGTGCCAGCAGTCGAGGCGCCGGACAGGGCTTTTCGGTTGAGCAGTTCTTC.

In its sample, this clonotype was seen a few times. The chain joins TRBV20-1 to TRBJ2-5; 8 bases fit TRBD2. The V segment lost 5 bases and the J segment 3 bases; nucleotides outside the gene matches: 8. There are 14 residues in the CDR3. Germline CDR1 reads DFQATT; CDR2 reads SNEGSKA (reference sequence). In nucleotides, the CDR3 is TGCAGTGCTTTGGTAGCGGGGACGAAAGAGACCCAGTACTTC. It specifies CSALVAGTKETQYF.

The chain has TRBV9 and TRBJ1-5; possibly TRBD1 for D (6 bases). The CDR3 runs 15 residues. V was clipped by 2 bases and J by 1 base, with 10 bases between them. The germline V gene encodes CDR1 SGDLS and CDR2 YYNGEE. CDR3 in DNA: TGTGCCAGCAGCGTCCACGGACAGAGCAATCAGCCCCAGCATTTT. This encodes CASSVHGQSNQPQHF.

The rearrangement joins TRBV20-1 to TRBJ2-7; 10 bases line up with TRBD2. The germline gives CDR1 DFQATT, CDR2 SNEGSKA (reference sequence). The ends lost 2 bases at V and 3 bases at J; junction bases unmatched: 10. This CDR3 region has 16 residues. The CDR3 is CSARLASGTSDYEQYF. In DNA, the CDR3 is TGCAGTGCTAGACTTGCTAGCGGGACTAGCGACTACGAGCAGTACTTC.

This clonotype appeared a few times. The genes are TRBV7-2 and TRBJ2-7; 10 bases align to TRBD2. Germline CDR1 reads SGHTA; CDR2 reads FQGNSA. This CDR3 region has 16 residues. Trimming cost V 6 bases and J 3 bases; bases outside gene matches: 11. The CDR3 here is CASRKTSGREDYEQYF. DNA for the CDR3: TGTGCCAGCAGAAAAACAAGCGGGAGGGAGGACTACGAGCAGTACTTC. Variable domain in full (rest from reference TRBV7-2 and TRBJ2-7): GAGVSQSPSNKVTEKGKDVELRCDPISGHTALYWYRQSLGQGLEFLIYFQGNSAPDKSGLPSDRFSAERTGGSVSTLTIQRTQQEDSAVYLCASRKTSGREDYEQYFGPGTRLTVT.

The J gene is TRBJ2-1, the V gene TRBV12-3 or TRBV12-4; 8 bases are shared with TRBD2. The CDR3 is 14 residues long. V lost 6 bases to trimming and J lost 10 bases; unmatched junction nucleotides: 11. Written as DNA, the CDR3 is TGTGCCAGCAGCCCGGAGGTAGCGGGACGGGAGCAGTTCTTC. It encodes CASSPEVAGREQFF.

There are a few counts of this clonotype. The chain uses TRBV10-3 and TRBJ2-1; the D call may be TRBD1 or TRBD2 (5 bases each). Between the trimmed V and J ends, which lost 0 bases and 10 bases, there was a span of 19 bases. The CDR3 contains 16 residues. Germline CDR1 is ENHRY and CDR2 is SYGVKD. CDR3 nucleotide sequence: TGTGCCATCAGTGAGTCGGTCGGGGTAGTGAAGGGGGAGCAGTTCTTC. It specifies CAISESVGVVKGEQFF.

The chain carries TRBV12-3 or TRBV12-4 and TRBJ2-7; weak D call: TRBD1 (5 bases). This CDR3 spans 14 amino acids. V was cut by 6 bases and J by 2 bases, with 14 bases left in between. The CDR3 protein is CASSWQGPAYEQYF. For the CDR3, the DNA is TGTGCCAGCAGCTGGCAGGGCCCTGCCTACGAGCAGTACTTC.

Points on this clonotype: The junction differs from germline at one of its ends, possibly a read error. This rearrangement joins TRBV11-1 to TRBJ2-1; 10 bases align to TRBD2. The germline V gene encodes CDR1 SGHAT and CDR2 FQDESV (reference sequence). This CDR3 region has 18 residues. The CDR3 here is CDSSLMAGTSDSYNEQFF. As DNA, the CDR3 is TGTGACAGCAGCTTAATGGCGGGGACTAGCGACTCCTACAATGAGCAGTTCTTC.

This clonotype has ten or more counts. This chain joins TRBV6-1 and TRBJ2-5; 12 nucleotides match TRBD2. With V trimmed by 2 bases and J by 2 bases, 0 bases remained unmatched. CDR1 and CDR2 from the germline V gene are MNHNS and SASEGT. The CDR3 is 15 amino acids. CDR3 sequence (DNA): TGTGCCAGCAGTGAACTAGCGGGGGGGCAAGAGACCCAGTACTTC. Its protein product is CASSELAGGQETQYF.